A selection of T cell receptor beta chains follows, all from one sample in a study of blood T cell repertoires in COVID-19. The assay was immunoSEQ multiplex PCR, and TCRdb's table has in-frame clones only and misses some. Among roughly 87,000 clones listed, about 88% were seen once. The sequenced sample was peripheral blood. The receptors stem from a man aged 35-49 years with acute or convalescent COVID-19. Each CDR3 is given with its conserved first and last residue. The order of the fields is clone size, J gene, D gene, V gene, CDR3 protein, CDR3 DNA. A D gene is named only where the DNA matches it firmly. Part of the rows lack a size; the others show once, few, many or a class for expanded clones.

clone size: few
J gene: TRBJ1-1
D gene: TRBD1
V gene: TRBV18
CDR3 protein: CASSASQPGGLMNTEAFF
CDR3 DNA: TGTGCCAGCTCCGCTTCCCAGCCAGGGGGGTTGATGAACACTGAAGCTTTCTTT

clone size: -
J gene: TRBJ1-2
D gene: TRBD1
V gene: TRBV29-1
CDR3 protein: CSGGGQLGYTF
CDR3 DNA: TGCAGCGGGGGGGGACAGCTTGGCTACACCTTC

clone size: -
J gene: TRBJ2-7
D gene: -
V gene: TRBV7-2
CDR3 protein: CASSLNTHSYEQYF
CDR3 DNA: TGTGCCAGCAGCTTGAACACCCACTCCTACGAGCAGTACTTC

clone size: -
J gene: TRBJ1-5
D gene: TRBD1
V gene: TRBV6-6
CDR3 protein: CASGRQGGNQPQHF
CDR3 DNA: TGTGCCAGCGGACGACAGGGCGGGAATCAGCCCCAGCATTTT

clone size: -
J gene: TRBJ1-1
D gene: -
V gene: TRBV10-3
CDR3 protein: CAISESRDTNTEAFF
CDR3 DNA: TGTGCCATCAGTGAGTCGAGGGACACAAACACTGAAGCTTTCTTT

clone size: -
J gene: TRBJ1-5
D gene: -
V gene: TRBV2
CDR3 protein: CASRQDTNSNQPQHF
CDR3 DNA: TGTGCCAGCCGACAGGATACCAATAGCAATCAGCCCCAGCATTTT

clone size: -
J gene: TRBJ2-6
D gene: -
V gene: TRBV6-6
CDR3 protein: CASSRTPPGRGSTGANVLTF
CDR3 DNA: TGTGCCAGCAGTCGAACCCCCCCTGGCAGGGGCTCGACTGGGGCCAACGTCCTGACTTTC

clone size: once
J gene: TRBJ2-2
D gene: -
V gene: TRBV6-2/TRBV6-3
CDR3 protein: CASSTTSPNTGELFF
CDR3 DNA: TGTGCCAGCAGTACCACTAGTCCGAACACCGGGGAGCTGTTTTTT

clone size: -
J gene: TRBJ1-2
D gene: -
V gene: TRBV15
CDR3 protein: CATSRGGDTTGGYTF
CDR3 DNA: TGTGCCACCAGCAGGGGGGGGGACACAACGGGCGGCTACACCTTC

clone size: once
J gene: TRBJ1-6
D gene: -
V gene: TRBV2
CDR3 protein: CATTGGGSSPLHF
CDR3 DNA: TGTGCCACAACTGGGGGCGGCAGTTCACCCCTCCACTTT

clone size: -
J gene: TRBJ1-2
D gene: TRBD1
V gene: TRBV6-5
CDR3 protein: CATLGGRTGGAGYTF
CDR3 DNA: TGTGCCACCCTGGGTGGGAGGACAGGGGGCGCTGGCTACACCTTC

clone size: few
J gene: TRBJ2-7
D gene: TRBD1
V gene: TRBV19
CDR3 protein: CASSRPDRFPYEQYF
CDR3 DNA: TGTGCCAGTAGTCGTCCGGACAGGTTCCCCTACGAGCAGTACTTC

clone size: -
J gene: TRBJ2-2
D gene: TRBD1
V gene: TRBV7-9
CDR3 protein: CASPESDRGTGELFF
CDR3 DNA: TGTGCCAGCCCCGAGTCGGACAGGGGCACCGGGGAGCTGTTTTTT

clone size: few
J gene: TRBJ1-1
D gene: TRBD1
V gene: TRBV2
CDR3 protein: CASSEPGTAMNTEAFF
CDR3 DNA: TGTGCCAGCAGTGAACCGGGGACAGCCATGAACACTGAAGCTTTCTTT

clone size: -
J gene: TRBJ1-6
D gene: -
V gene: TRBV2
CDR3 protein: CASTTDSRSPLHF
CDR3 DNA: TGTGCCAGCACCACCGACAGTCGTTCACCCCTCCACTTT